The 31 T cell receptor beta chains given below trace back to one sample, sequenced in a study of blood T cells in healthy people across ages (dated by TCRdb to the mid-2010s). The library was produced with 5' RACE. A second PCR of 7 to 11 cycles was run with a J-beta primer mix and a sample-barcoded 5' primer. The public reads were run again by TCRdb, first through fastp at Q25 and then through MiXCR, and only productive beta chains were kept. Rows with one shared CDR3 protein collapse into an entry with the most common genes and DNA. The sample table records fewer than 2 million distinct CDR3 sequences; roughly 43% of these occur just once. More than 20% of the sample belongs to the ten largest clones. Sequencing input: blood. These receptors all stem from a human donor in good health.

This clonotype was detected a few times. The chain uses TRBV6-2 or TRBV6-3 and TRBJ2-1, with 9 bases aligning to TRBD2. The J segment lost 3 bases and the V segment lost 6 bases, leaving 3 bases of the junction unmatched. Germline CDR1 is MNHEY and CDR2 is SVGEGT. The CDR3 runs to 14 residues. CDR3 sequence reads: CASRRGGLYNEQFF. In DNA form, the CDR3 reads TGTGCCAGCAGGCGGGGGGGCCTCTACAATGAGCAGTTCTTC.

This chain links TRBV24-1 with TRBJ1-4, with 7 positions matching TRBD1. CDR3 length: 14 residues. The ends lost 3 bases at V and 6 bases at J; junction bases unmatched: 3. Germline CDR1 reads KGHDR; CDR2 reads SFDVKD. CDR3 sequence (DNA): TGTGCCACCAGTGATCCTGGACAGGATGAAAAACTGTTTTTT. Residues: CATSDPGQDEKLFF.

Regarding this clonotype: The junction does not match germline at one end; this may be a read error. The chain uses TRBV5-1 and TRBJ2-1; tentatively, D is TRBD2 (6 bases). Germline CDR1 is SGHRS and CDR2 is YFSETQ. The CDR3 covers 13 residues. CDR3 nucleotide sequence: TGCACCAGCAGCACGGGACTGCAAGAGACCCAGTTCTTC. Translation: CTSSTGLQETQFF.

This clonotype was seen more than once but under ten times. CDR3 amino acids: CASSATGTVEAFF. The CDR3 DNA follows: TGTGCCAGCAGTGCAACCGGGACAGTTGAAGCTTTCTTT. The chain links TRBV6-5 to TRBJ1-1; 7 nucleotides align to TRBD1. Trimming removed 5 bases from V and 7 bases from J; junction bases left unmatched: 7. CDR1 and CDR2 from the germline V gene are MNHEY and SVGAGI. The CDR3 extends over 13 amino acids.

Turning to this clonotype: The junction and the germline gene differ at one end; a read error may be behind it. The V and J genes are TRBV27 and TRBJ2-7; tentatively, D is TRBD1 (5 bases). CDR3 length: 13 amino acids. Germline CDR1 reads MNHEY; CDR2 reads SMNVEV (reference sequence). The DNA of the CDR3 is TGTGCCAGCAGACAGGAGAGCTCCCACGAGCAGTACTTC. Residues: CASRQESSHEQYF.

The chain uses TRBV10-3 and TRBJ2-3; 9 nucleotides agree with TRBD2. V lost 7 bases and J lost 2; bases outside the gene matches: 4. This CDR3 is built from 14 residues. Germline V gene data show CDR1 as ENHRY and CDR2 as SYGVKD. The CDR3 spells CAIKAGGYTDTQYF. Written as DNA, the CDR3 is TGTGCCATCAAAGCGGGGGGCTACACAGATACGCAGTATTTT.

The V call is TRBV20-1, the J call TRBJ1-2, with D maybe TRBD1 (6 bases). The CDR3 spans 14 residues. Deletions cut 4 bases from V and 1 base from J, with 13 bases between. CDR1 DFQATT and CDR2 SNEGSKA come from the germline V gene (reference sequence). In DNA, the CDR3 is TGCAGTGCTACATTACCGGGACATAACTATGGCTACACCTTC. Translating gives CSATLPGHNYGYTF.

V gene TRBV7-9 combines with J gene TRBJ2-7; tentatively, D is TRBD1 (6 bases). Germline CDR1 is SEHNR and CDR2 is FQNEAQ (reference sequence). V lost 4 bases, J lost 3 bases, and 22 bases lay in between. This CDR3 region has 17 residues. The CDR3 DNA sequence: TGTGCCAGCAGCTACAGGGCGCCTTTTGGCAGGAGCTACGAGCAGTACTTC. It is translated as CASSYRAPFGRSYEQYF. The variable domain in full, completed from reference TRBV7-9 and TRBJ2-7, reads DTGVSQNPRHKITKRGQNVTFRCDPISEHNRLYWYRQTLGQGPEFLTYFQNEAQLEKSRLLSDRFSAERPKGSFSTLEIQRTEQGDSAMYLCASSYRAPFGRSYEQYFGPGTRLTVT.

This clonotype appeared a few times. CDR3 DNA: TGTGCCAGCAGTTTTCTCTTGGGATTACGTGGAGATCGGCCCCAGCATTTT. It specifies CASSFLLGLRGDRPQHF. This chain connects TRBV28 to TRBJ1-5; D is ambiguous. V lost 3 bases and J 9 bases, leaving 24 bases between the germline ends. The CDR3 contains 17 residues. Germline V CDR1 and CDR2: MDHEN, SYDVKM.

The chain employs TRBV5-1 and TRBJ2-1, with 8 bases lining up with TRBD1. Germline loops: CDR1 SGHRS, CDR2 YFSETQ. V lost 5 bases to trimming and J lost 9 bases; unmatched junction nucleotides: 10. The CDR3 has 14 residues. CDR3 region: CASSNRTGSSEQFF. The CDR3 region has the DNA TGCGCCAGCAGTAATCGGACAGGGTCGAGTGAGCAGTTCTTC.

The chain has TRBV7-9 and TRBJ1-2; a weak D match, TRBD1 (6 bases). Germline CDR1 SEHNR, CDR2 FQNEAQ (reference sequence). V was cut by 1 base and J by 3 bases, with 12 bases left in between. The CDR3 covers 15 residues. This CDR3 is CASSLGPDRDYGYTF. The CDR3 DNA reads TGTGCCAGCAGCTTAGGTCCGGACAGAGACTATGGCTACACCTTC.

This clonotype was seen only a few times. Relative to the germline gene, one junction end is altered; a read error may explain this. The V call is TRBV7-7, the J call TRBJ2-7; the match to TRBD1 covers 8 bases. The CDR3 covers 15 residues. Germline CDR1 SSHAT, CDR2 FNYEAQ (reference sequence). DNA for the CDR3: TGTGCTAGCAGCTTGGGACAGGCAAAGACCTACGAGCAGTACTTC. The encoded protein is CASSLGQAKTYEQYF.

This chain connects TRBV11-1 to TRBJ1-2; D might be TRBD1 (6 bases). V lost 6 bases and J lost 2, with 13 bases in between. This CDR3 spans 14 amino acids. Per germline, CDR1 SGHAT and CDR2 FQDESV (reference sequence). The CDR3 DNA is TGTGCCAGCAGTCAGGGGACATCGAACTATGGCTACACCTTC. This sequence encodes CASSQGTSNYGYTF.

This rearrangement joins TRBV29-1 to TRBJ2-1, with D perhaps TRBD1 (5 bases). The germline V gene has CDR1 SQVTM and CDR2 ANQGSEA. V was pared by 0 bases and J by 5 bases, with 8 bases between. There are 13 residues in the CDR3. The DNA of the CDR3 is TGCAGCGTTGAAGATGGACAAAACAATGAGCAGTTCTTC. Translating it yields CSVEDGQNNEQFF.

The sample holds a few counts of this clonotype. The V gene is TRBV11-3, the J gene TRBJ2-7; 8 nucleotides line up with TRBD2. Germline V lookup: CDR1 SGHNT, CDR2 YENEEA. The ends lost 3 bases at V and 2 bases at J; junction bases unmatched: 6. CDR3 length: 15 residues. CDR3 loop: CASSFLSGVTYEQYF. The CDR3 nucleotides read TGTGCCAGCAGCTTCCTTAGCGGGGTAACCTACGAGCAGTACTTC.

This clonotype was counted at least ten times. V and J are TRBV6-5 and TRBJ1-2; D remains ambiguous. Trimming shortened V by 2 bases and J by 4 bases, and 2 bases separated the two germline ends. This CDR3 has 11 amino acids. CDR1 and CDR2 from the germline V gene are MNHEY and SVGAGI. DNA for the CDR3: TGTGCCAGCAGTTACCTCTATGGCTACACCTTC. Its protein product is CASSYLYGYTF.

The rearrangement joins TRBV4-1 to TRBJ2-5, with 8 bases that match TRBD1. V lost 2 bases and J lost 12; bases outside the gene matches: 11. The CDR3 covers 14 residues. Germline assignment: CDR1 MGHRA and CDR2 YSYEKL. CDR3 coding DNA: TGCGCCAGCAGCCAACCGGGACAGGCCCCGAGCAAGTACTTC. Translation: CASSQPGQAPSKYF.

The CDR3 is CASSYRTGNGYTF. CDR3 bases: TGTGCCAGCAGTTACAGGACAGGGAATGGCTACACCTTC. The chain joins TRBV12-3 or TRBV12-4 to TRBJ1-2; 8 positions agree with TRBD1. Trimming removed 4 bases from V and 6 bases from J; junction bases left unmatched: 4. The CDR3 consists of 13 residues.

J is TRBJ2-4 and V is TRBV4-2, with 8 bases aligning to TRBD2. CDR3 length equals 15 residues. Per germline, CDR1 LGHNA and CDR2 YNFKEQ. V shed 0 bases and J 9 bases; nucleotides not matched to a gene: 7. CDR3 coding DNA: TGTGCCAGCAGCCAAGATAAGAGCGGGGGAGGCATTCAGTACTTC. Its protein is CASSQDKSGGGIQYF.

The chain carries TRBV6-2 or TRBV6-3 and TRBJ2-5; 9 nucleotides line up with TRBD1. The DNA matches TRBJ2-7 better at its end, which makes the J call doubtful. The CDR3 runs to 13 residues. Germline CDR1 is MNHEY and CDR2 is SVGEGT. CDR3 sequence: CASRLQGAHEQYF. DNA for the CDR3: TGTGCCAGCAGACTACAGGGGGCCCACGAGCAGTACTTC.

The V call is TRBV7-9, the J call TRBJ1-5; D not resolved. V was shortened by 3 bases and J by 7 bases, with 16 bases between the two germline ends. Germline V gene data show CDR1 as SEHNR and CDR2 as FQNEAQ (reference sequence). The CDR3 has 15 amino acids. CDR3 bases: TGTGCCAGCAGCTTGGGTGAAGGGAAGCCACAGCCCCAGCATTTT. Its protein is CASSLGEGKPQPQHF.

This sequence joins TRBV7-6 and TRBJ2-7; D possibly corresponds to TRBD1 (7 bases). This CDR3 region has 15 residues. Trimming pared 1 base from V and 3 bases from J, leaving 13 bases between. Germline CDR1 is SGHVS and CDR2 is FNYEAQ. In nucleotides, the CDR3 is TGTGCCAGCAGCTTAGTGACAGGGAGGAACTACGAGCAGTACTTC. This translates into CASSLVTGRNYEQYF.

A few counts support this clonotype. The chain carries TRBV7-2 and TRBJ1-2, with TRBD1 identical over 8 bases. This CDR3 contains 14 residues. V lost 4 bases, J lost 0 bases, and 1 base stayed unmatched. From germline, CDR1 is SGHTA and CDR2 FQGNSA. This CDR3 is CASSWDRTNYGYTF. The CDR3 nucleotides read TGTGCCAGCAGCTGGGACAGGACTAACTATGGCTACACCTTC.

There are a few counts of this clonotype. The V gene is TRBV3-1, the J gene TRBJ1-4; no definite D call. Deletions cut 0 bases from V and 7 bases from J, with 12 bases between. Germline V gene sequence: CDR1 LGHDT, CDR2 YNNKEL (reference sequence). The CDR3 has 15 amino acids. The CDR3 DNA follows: TGTGCCAGCAGCCAAGATCTCCGGGCGGGTGAAAAACTGTTTTTT. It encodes CASSQDLRAGEKLFF. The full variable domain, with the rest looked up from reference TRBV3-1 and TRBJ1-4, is DTAVSQTPKYLVTQMGNDKSIKCEQNLGHDTMYWYKQDSKKFLKIMFSYNNKELIINETVPNRFSPKSPDKAHLNLHINSLELGDSAVYFCASSQDLRAGEKLFFGSGTQLSVL.

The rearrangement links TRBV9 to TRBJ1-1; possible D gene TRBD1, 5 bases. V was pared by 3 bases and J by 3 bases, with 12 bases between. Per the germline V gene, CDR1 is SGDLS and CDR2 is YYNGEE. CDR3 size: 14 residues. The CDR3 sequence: CASSAHAGDTEAFF. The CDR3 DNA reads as TGTGCCAGCAGCGCCCACGCGGGGGACACTGAAGCTTTCTTT.

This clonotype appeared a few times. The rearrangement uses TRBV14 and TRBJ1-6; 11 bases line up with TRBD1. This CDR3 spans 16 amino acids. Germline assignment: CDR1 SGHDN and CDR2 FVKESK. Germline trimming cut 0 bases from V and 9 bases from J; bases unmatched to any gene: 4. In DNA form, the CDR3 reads TGTGCCAGCAGCCAAGATGAGGACAGGGGGCTTTCACCCCTCCACTTT. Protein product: CASSQDEDRGLSPLHF.

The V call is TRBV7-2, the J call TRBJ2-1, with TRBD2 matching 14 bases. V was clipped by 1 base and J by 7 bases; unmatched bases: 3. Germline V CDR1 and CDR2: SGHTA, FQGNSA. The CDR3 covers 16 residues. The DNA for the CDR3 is TGTGCCAGCAGCTTAGAAGGGACTAGCGGGGGTAATGAGCAGTTCTTC. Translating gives CASSLEGTSGGNEQFF.

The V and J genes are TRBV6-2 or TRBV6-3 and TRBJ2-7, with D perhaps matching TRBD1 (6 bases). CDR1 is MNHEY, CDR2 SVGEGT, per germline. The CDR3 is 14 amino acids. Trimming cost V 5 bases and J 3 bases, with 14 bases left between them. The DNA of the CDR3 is TGTGCCAGCAGTGAAGCAGGGGTAATCTACGAGCAGTACTTC. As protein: CASSEAGVIYEQYF.

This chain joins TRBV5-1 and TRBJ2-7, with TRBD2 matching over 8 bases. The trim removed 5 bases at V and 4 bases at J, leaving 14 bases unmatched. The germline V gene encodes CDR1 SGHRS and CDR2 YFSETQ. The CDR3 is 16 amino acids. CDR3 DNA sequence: TGCGCCAGCAGTAAAGGTTGGGCTAGCGGGTCGTACGAGCAGTACTTC. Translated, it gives CASSKGWASGSYEQYF.

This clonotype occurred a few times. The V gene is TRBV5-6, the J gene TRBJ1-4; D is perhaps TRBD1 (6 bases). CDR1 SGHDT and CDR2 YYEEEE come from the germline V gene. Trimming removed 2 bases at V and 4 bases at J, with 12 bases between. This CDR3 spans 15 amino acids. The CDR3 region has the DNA TGTGCCAGCAGCTTTAGGGGGATCTTTAATGAAAAACTGTTTTTT. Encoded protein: CASSFRGIFNEKLFF.

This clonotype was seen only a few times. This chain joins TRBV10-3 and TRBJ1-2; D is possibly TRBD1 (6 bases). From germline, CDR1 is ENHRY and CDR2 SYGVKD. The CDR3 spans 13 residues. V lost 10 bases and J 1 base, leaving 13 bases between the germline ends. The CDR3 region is CATSTGLNYGYTF. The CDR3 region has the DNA TGTGCCACCAGCACAGGGCTTAACTATGGCTACACCTTC.